This T cell receptor beta chain appears in the sequencing data of a study of shared clonotypes between healthy human individuals. Each sorted subset replicate got 200 ng genomic DNA, 25,000 to 35,000 genomes. The protocol was immunoSEQ multiplex PCR, while the TCRdb copy is restricted to in-frame clones and leaves out a portion. The data show around 510,000 clones, with about 96% seen just once and 0.05% to 0.08% held by the top ten. Trimming left V 9 bases short and J 1 base short, with 22 bases between. Germline assignment: CDR1 MRHNA and CDR2 SNTAGT. There are 18 residues in the CDR3. This chain joins TRBV6-4 and TRBJ1-6; no clear D gene. This clonotype originated in a woman aged 25-40 years in good health. Sequenced: naive CD4+ T cells sorted from blood. Documented subset: CD45RA+ positively selected. CDR3 region: CARQEGGSVESYNSPLHF. The CDR3 DNA sequence: TGTGCCAGACAAGAAGGAGGGAGCGTGGAGTCCTATAATTCACCCCTCCACTTT.